These 26 T cell receptor beta chains originate from one sample sequenced in a study of CD8+CD57+ T cells in acquired aplastic anemia. An expansion of CD8+CD57+ cells by flow cytometry had been shown in patients chosen for sequencing. Using genomic DNA as the template, TCR beta VDJ and CDR3 profiling was carried out. One entry per CDR3 protein, called by TCRdb with MiXCR from the reads. The sample gives 150,000 to 200,000 distinct CDR3 sequences, roughly 50% of which show up once; 1.8% is in the top ten. Input material: sorted CD4+, CD8+, or CD8+CD57+ T cells (not recorded which) from PBMCs. These receptors originate from a human donor with aplastic anemia.

V and J are TRBV12-3 or TRBV12-4 and TRBJ2-7; D is undetermined. V dropped 2 bases and J dropped 3 bases, with 11 bases sitting between them. The CDR3 totals 14 residues. Written as DNA, the CDR3 is TGTGCCAGCAGTTTATCCCCAGAGAGCTACGAGCAGTACTTC. It encodes CASSLSPESYEQYF.

This clonotype has ten or more counts. This chain connects TRBV2 to TRBJ2-3; the D is unclear. Trimming stripped 5 bases from V and 6 bases from J, with 12 bases between. This CDR3 contains 13 residues. Per germline, CDR1 SNHLY and CDR2 FYNNEI. Here the CDR3 reads CASSRAPGDTQYF. The CDR3 DNA is TGTGCCAGCAGTAGGGCCCCTGGGGATACGCAGTATTTT.

The chain recombines TRBV7-8 with TRBJ1-5; the match to TRBD1 covers 12 bases. V dropped 5 bases and J dropped 9; count of bases not matched to a gene: 11. The CDR3 covers 16 residues. Germline CDR1 SGHVS, CDR2 FQNEAQ. The CDR3 protein is CASSHTGTGGTGPQHF. The CDR3 DNA sequence: TGTGCCAGCAGCCACACCGGGACAGGGGGCACAGGGCCCCAGCATTTT.

This clonotype was recorded many times. The chain has TRBV7-9 and TRBJ2-3; the match to TRBD1 covers 8 bases. Germline CDR1 is SEHNR and CDR2 is FQNEAQ (reference sequence). The CDR3 has 14 residues. Trimming removed 5 bases from V and 5 bases from J; junction bases left unmatched: 6. The CDR3 DNA sequence: TGTGCCAGCAGCCAGGACAGGGCTGTAGATACGCAGTATTTT. Protein product: CASSQDRAVDTQYF.

This clonotype has a count of ten or more. The J gene is TRBJ2-6, the V gene TRBV14; D gene uncertain. The CDR3 extends over 16 amino acids. Germline CDR1 reads SGHDN; CDR2 reads FVKESK. The V and J ends lost 0 bases and 4 bases respectively, with 10 bases between them. The CDR3 loop is CASSQESLLGANVLTF. CDR3 nucleotides: TGTGCCAGCAGCCAAGAAAGCCTCTTAGGGGCCAACGTCCTGACTTTC.

The chain carries TRBV5-1 and TRBJ1-1; D possibly corresponds to TRBD1 (6 bases). The germline gives CDR1 SGHRS, CDR2 YFSETQ. Trimming took 0 bases from V and 7 from J, leaving 22 bases between them. CDR3 length equals 17 residues. The DNA for the CDR3 is TGCGCCAGCAGCTTGGCCACGGGGGCCGCCTTACCTGTTGAAGCTTTCTTT. Its protein product is CASSLATGAALPVEAFF.

The V call is TRBV20-1, the J call TRBJ1-6, with D maybe TRBD1 (5 bases). In germline, CDR1 is DFQATT, CDR2 SNEGSKA (reference sequence). Trimming cost V 0 bases and J 12 bases, with 12 bases left between them. The CDR3 loop spans 13 amino acids. The CDR3 DNA reads TGCAGTGCTAGAGATCCAGGGAAGGAACCCCTCCACTTT. Amino acid sequence: CSARDPGKEPLHF.

The chain carries TRBV29-1 and TRBJ1-2; possibly TRBD1 for D (6 bases). Germline assignment: CDR1 SQVTM and CDR2 ANQGSEA. With 5 bases removed from V and 9 bases from J, the gap between germline ends came to 10 bases. There are 10 residues in the CDR3. CDR3 in DNA: TGCAGCGTTAGGGACAAGAGCTACACCTTC. This gives the protein CSVRDKSYTF.

Many counts were recorded for this clonotype. The rearrangement links TRBV12-3 or TRBV12-4 to TRBJ2-7; either TRBD1 or TRBD2 may fit D (6 bases each). The CDR3 has 14 residues. Trimming pared 3 bases from V and 5 bases from J, leaving 14 bases between. CDR3 protein: CASSFGWRDNEQYF. The CDR3 region has the DNA TGTGCCAGCAGTTTTGGGTGGCGGGACAACGAGCAGTACTTC.

Note on this clonotype: An end of the junction does not agree with germline; a read error may underlie this. The V gene is TRBV7-9, the J gene TRBJ1-4; no clear D gene. The CDR3 length is 14 residues. Germline values: CDR1 SEHNR, CDR2 FQNEAQ (reference sequence). The CDR3 protein is CASSIRGSNEKLSF. The CDR3 DNA is TGTGCCAGCAGCATACGTGGGTCCAATGAAAAACTGTCTTTT.

This clonotype has a handful of counts. The V gene is TRBV2, the J gene TRBJ2-7; a possible D gene is TRBD1 (6 bases). The CDR3 runs 12 residues. V was trimmed by 6 bases and J by 6 bases, leaving 12 bases between them. Per the germline V gene, CDR1 is SNHLY and CDR2 is FYNNEI. Here the CDR3 DNA reads TGTGCCAGCAGAGCAGGGGTTGGCGAGCAGTACTTC. It is translated as CASRAGVGEQYF. Full variable domain (missing parts from reference TRBV2 and TRBJ2-7): EPEVTQTPSHQVTQMGQEVILRCVPISNHLYFYWYRQILGQKVEFLVSFYNNEISEKSEIFDDQFSVERPDGSNFTLKIRSTKLEDSAMYFCASRAGVGEQYFGPGTRLTVT.

In the case of this clonotype: Given a much more abundant clone one base away, this may be a read error. This sequence joins TRBV6-5 and TRBJ1-1; a possible D gene is TRBD1 (6 bases). The CDR3 is 16 residues long. CDR1 and CDR2 (germline): MNHEY, SVGAGI. For the CDR3, the DNA is TGTGCCAGCTGTTACTCGAGGGGCCACAGGGACACTGAAGCTTTCTTT. Protein product: CASCYSRGHRDTEAFF.

The rearrangement joins TRBV6-5 to TRBJ1-2; no clear D gene. V lost 4 bases and J 6 bases, leaving 24 bases between the germline ends. This CDR3 has 17 residues. Germline V gives CDR1 MNHEY, CDR2 SVGAGI. CDR3 sequence reads: CASSFVQREIGSDGYTF. The DNA of the CDR3 is TGTGCCAGCAGTTTCGTTCAGAGGGAAATCGGTTCGGATGGCTACACCTTC.

The chain carries TRBV18 and TRBJ1-1; D ambiguous. V dropped 2 bases and J dropped 1 base, with 14 bases sitting between them. The germline V gene has CDR1 KGHSH and CDR2 LQKENI. The CDR3 has 16 residues. The CDR3: CASSPERRASNTEAFF. CDR3 nucleotide sequence: TGTGCCAGCTCACCAGAACGGAGGGCCTCGAACACTGAAGCTTTCTTT.

This clonotype was counted at least ten times. The V and J genes are TRBV3-1 and TRBJ2-7; no reliable D call. CDR3 length equals 12 residues. CDR1 is LGHDT, CDR2 YNNKEL, per germline (reference sequence). The V end lost 1 base, the J end lost 5 bases, and 6 bases lay between the germline ends. CDR3 nucleotide sequence: TGTGCCAGCAGCCAAGTCGGAAACGAGCAGTACTTC. Residues: CASSQVGNEQYF.

Concerning this clonotype itself: Given a much more abundant clone one base away, this may be a read error. The V call is TRBV5-1, the J call TRBJ2-7; TRBD1 matches at 7 bases. Trimming at V came to 3 bases and at J to 3 bases, leaving 9 bases not matched to a gene. Germline assignment: CDR1 SGHRS and CDR2 YFSETQ. CDR3 length: 15 residues. Written as DNA, the CDR3 is TGCGCCAGCAGCTCAGGGACAGCTAACGACTACGAGCAGTACTTC. Translated: CASSSGTANDYEQYF.

This rearrangement joins TRBV12-3 or TRBV12-4 to TRBJ1-6; 9 positions match TRBD1. This CDR3 has 15 amino acids. J lost 11 bases, V lost 6 bases, and 11 bases had no gene match. The CDR3 region has the DNA TGTGCCAGCAGACCCACAACAGGGGGCGCGGCACCCCTCCACTTT. Protein: CASRPTTGGAAPLHF.

This clonotype was recorded many times. The CDR3 nucleotides read TGTGCCAGTAGTATGACTAGCGGACAGCAGTTCTTC. This sequence encodes CASSMTSGQQFF. The chain has TRBV19 and TRBJ2-1, with TRBD2 matching over 9 bases. Germline trimming cut 3 bases from V and 11 bases from J; bases unmatched to any gene: 2. Germline assignment: CDR1 LNHDA and CDR2 SQIVND (reference sequence). CDR3 size: 12 residues.

This clonotype occurred many times. The chain is built from TRBV5-4 and TRBJ1-2; TRBD1 matches 7 bases. The CDR3 length is 14 residues. Looked up from germline, CDR1 is SGHNT and CDR2 is YYREEE (reference sequence). Trimming removed 3 bases from V and 4 bases from J; junction bases left unmatched: 6. The CDR3 protein is CASSSGAGGYGYTF. The CDR3 DNA reads as TGTGCCAGCAGCTCGGGGGCAGGGGGCTATGGCTACACCTTC. Complete variable domain (other parts from reference TRBV5-4 and TRBJ1-2): ETGVTQSPTHLIKTRGQQVTLRCSSQSGHNTVSWYQQALGQGPQFIFQYYREEENGRGNFPPRFSGLQFPNYSSELNVNALELDDSALYLCASSSGAGGYGYTFGSGTRLTVV.

This clonotype was seen ten or more times. This chain joins TRBV30 and TRBJ1-6; 9 bases are shared with TRBD1. CDR1 and CDR2 (germline): GTSNPN, SVGIG (reference sequence). With 3 bases clipped from V and 7 bases from J, the junction kept 1 base outside the gene matches. This CDR3 is 13 amino acids long. The CDR3 coding sequence is TGTGCCTGGAGGGGGACAGGGAATTCACCCCTCCACTTT. This translates into CAWRGTGNSPLHF.

This clonotype was seen repeatedly, ten times or more. The chain has TRBV6-4 and TRBJ2-1; D remains ambiguous. The V gene lost 0 bases and the J gene lost 12 bases, with 15 bases spanning the gap. Germline lookup yields CDR1 MRHNA and CDR2 SNTAGT. The CDR3 runs 14 residues. The CDR3 reads CASSDSESASWQFF. In nucleotides, the CDR3 is TGTGCCAGCAGTGACTCTGAGAGTGCCTCTTGGCAGTTCTTC.

Points on this clonotype: Possible read error: a much larger clone is one base away. V is TRBV7-7 and J is TRBJ2-3; D is ambiguous. The germline V and J ends were trimmed by 5 bases and 2 bases, with 11 bases remaining between them. Germline assignment: CDR1 SSHAT and CDR2 FNYEAQ (reference sequence). This CDR3 region has 14 residues. The DNA of the CDR3 is TGTGCCAGCAGCCAACTACCGGTCACAGATACGCAGTATTTT. Encoded protein: CASSQLPVTDTQYF.

This clonotype has a count of ten or more. This CDR3 is missing its conserved last phenylalanine or tryptophan, likely due to a read error. No DNA is shown, since the ends of the CDR3 on it are uncertain; the CDR3 is the one TCRdb lists. CDR3: CSVDEDREL. The chain carries TRBV29-1 and TRBJ2-1; the table names TRBD1, a call not compared with the DNA. Germline lookup yields CDR1 SQVTM and CDR2 ANQGSEA. 9 amino acids form the CDR3, both terminal residues included.

The chain couples TRBV9 to TRBJ1-2, with 8 nucleotides matching TRBD1. Per germline, CDR1 SGDLS and CDR2 YYNGEE. The V and J ends lost 10 bases and 4 bases, in that order; junction bases with no gene match: 3. This CDR3 has 11 residues. The DNA of the CDR3 is TGTGCCCGGACAGGGACCTATGGCTACACCTTC. Encoded protein: CARTGTYGYTF.

J is TRBJ2-3 and V is TRBV4-1, with TRBD1 identical over 12 bases. This CDR3 contains 15 residues. Germline V gene sequence: CDR1 MGHRA, CDR2 YSYEKL. Germline trimming cut 4 bases from V and 6 bases from J; bases unmatched to any gene: 5. The CDR3 coding sequence is TGCGCCAGCAGCCCGGGACAGGGGGCCTCCGATACGCAGTATTTT. Translating it yields CASSPGQGASDTQYF.

In its sample, this clonotype was seen many times. V and J are TRBV6-1 and TRBJ1-4; possibly TRBD1 for D (6 bases). V was clipped by 6 bases and J by 3 bases, with 11 bases between them. From germline, CDR1 is MNHNS and CDR2 SASEGT. The CDR3 is 14 residues long. CDR3 loop: CASSAGTSNEKLFF. The DNA for the CDR3 is TGTGCCAGCAGCGCCGGGACATCTAATGAAAAACTGTTTTTT.